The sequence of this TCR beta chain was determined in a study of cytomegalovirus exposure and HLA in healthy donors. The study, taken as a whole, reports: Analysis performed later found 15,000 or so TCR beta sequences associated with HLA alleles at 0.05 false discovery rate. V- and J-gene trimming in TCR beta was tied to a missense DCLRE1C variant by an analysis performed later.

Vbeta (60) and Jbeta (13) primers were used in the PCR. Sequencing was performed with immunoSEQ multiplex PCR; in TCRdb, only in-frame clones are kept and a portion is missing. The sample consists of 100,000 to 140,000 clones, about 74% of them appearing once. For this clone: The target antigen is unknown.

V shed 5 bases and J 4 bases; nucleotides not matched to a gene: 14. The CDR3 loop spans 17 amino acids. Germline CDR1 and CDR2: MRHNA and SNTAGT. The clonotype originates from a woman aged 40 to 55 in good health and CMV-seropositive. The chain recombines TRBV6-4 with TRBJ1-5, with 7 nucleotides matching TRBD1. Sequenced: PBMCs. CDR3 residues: CASSLGTATFLNQPQHF. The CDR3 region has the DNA TGTGCCAGCAGTCTAGGGACAGCCACCTTTCTTAATCAGCCCCAGCATTTT.